The rows below give T cell receptor beta chains drawn from one sample of a study of cytomegalovirus exposure and HLA in healthy donors. Only in-frame clones appear in the TCRdb table, and some are missing; sequencing was by immunoSEQ multiplex PCR. The sample records over 80,000 clones, around 72% being singletons. The material sequenced was PBMCs. The receptors were sampled from a man aged 35-49 years in good health and CMV-seronegative. The CDR3 runs from the conserved cysteine through the conserved F or W. The D gene is left open where the match is weak. Where a row states a size, it is once, few, many or the class of an expanded clone; other rows omit it.

v_gene: TRBV5-1
abundance: .
j_gene: TRBJ1-6
d_gene: .
CDR3nt: TGCGCCAGCAGCTTGGAGCCGGGACAAGGTTCACCCCTCCACTTT
CDR3aa: CASSLEPGQGSPLHF

v_gene: TRBV10-3
abundance: .
j_gene: TRBJ1-5
d_gene: .
CDR3nt: TGTGCCCTCCAGGTGCTGCGAAGCAATCAGCCCCAGCATTTT
CDR3aa: CALQVLRSNQPQHF

v_gene: TRBV16
abundance: .
j_gene: TRBJ2-2
d_gene: .
CDR3nt: TGTGCCAGCAGTGATGAGACCTTAGGAGATGTCGACACCGGGGAGCTGTTTTTT
CDR3aa: CASSDETLGDVDTGELFF

v_gene: TRBV27
abundance: few
j_gene: TRBJ1-1
d_gene: .
CDR3nt: TGTGCCAGCATACCTCGGGTCGGGGTAAGGACTGAAGCTTTCTTT
CDR3aa: CASIPRVGVRTEAFF

v_gene: TRBV9
abundance: .
j_gene: TRBJ1-3
d_gene: .
CDR3nt: TGTGCCAGCAGGTCTGGACAATCCAGCACCATATATTTT
CDR3aa: CASRSGQSSTIYF

v_gene: TRBV10-3
abundance: .
j_gene: TRBJ2-7
d_gene: TRBD2
CDR3nt: TGTGCCATCCGTTCGAGCGGGGGGGAGATGTACGAGCAGTACTTC
CDR3aa: CAIRSSGGEMYEQYF

v_gene: TRBV28
abundance: .
j_gene: TRBJ2-3
d_gene: .
CDR3nt: TGTGCCAGCAGTTTAAGACAAGGCACAGATACGCAGTATTTT
CDR3aa: CASSLRQGTDTQYF

v_gene: TRBV6-5
abundance: .
j_gene: TRBJ2-5
d_gene: TRBD1
CDR3nt: TGTGCCAGCAGTTACTCGAACAGGGGGGTGGAGTACTTC
CDR3aa: CASSYSNRGVEYF

v_gene: TRBV10-2
abundance: medium-sized
j_gene: TRBJ1-3
d_gene: .
CDR3nt: TGCGCCAGCAGTGAAGTACTCTCCGGGGCTGGAAACACCATATATTTT
CDR3aa: CASSEVLSGAGNTIYF

v_gene: TRBV6-1
abundance: .
j_gene: TRBJ2-3
d_gene: TRBD1
CDR3nt: TGTGCCAGCAGTGGGGACAGAGCCACAGATACGCAGTATTTT
CDR3aa: CASSGDRATDTQYF

v_gene: TRBV6-4
abundance: .
j_gene: TRBJ2-5
d_gene: .
CDR3nt: TGTGCCAGCAGTGACTCGTACAGACAAGAGACCCAGTACTTC
CDR3aa: CASSDSYRQETQYF

v_gene: TRBV11-2
abundance: .
j_gene: TRBJ2-3
d_gene: TRBD1
CDR3nt: TGTGCCAGCAGCCCCCCCGGGACAGGCACAGATACGCAGTATTTT
CDR3aa: CASSPPGTGTDTQYF

v_gene: TRBV2
abundance: .
j_gene: TRBJ2-3
d_gene: TRBD1
CDR3nt: TGTGCCAGCCACGACAGGGGGCCTGATACGCAGTATTTT
CDR3aa: CASHDRGPDTQYF

v_gene: TRBV29-1
abundance: few
j_gene: TRBJ1-2
d_gene: .
CDR3nt: TGCAGCGTTGATTTTGGAGAGCTCTATGGCTACACCTTC
CDR3aa: CSVDFGELYGYTF

v_gene: TRBV29-1
abundance: .
j_gene: TRBJ2-1
d_gene: TRBD1
CDR3nt: TGCAGCGTTGGGGGAACAGGGGGTTACAATGAGCAGTTCTTC
CDR3aa: CSVGGTGGYNEQFF

v_gene: TRBV4-1
abundance: .
j_gene: TRBJ1-2
d_gene: .
CDR3nt: TGCGCCAGCAGCCAAAATTCCAGGGTTTTTGGCTACACCTTC
CDR3aa: CASSQNSRVFGYTF

v_gene: TRBV5-1
abundance: few
j_gene: TRBJ2-1
d_gene: .
CDR3nt: TGCGCCAGCAGCTTGGTCCCGGACTCCGAGCAGTTCTTC
CDR3aa: CASSLVPDSEQFF